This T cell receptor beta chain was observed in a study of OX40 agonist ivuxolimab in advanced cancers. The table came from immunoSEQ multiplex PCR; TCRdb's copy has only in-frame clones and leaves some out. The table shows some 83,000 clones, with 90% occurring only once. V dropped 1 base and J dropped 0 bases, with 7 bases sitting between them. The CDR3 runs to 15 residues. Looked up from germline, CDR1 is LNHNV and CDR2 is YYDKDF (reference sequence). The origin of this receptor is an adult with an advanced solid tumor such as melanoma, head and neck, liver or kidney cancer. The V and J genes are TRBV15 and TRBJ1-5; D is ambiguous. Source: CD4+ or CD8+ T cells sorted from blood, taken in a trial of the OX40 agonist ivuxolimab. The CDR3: CATSRGTISNQPQHF. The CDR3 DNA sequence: TGTGCCACCAGCAGAGGTACAATTAGCAATCAGCCCCAGCATTTT. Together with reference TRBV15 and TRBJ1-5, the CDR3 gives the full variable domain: DAMVIQNPRYQVTQFGKPVTLSCSQTLNHNVMYWYQQKSSQAPKLLFHYYDKDFNNEADTPDNFQSRRPNTSFCFLDIRSPGLGDTAMYLCATSRGTISNQPQHFGDGTRLSIL.